This T cell receptor (beta chain) emerged from a study of blood T cell repertoires in COVID-19. Patients in Seattle were enrolled during active infection, then followed longitudinally. Original processing notes: Reference gene primer amplification gave nucleated cell count estimates. Profiling relied on immunoSEQ multiplex PCR, and the TCRdb table lists in-frame clones only, not all of them. V, J and clone size are those of that table, while D and trimming were read from the DNA. The sample yields about 300,000 clones, 88% seen once. In germline, CDR1 is SGHVS, CDR2 FQNEAQ. The V gene lost 2 bases and the J gene lost 0 bases, with 8 bases spanning the gap. This CDR3 has 14 amino acids.

The sequenced sample was peripheral blood. The chain combines TRBV7-8 with TRBJ2-7; no reliable D call. The clonotype was recovered from a woman younger than 45 with COVID-19, enrolled during active disease. CDR3 sequence: CASSLPSRSYEQYV. In DNA form, the CDR3 reads TGTGCCAGCAGCTTACCCTCCCGCTCCTACGAGCAGTACGTC.